The entry below describes one T cell receptor beta chain. The data belong to a study of CD8 T cells in Susac syndrome. FACS was used to enrich TEMRA cells, whereas the CD8+ and CD4+ T cells were obtained by negative isolation. Random hexamers served to reverse transcribe about 0.5 to 1 ug RNA. Amplification of TCR beta CDR3 spanned 54 Vbeta and 13 Jbeta via immunoSEQ multiplex PCR. TCRdb used MiXCR to reprocess the immunoSEQ multiplex PCR reads, holding one entry per CDR3 protein. The table lists approximately 160,000 distinct CDR3 sequences, around 90% of them singletons. The sequence was obtained from a human donor in good health. The sample was CD4+ T cells from PBMCs.

The CDR3 loop is CASSQGFKGHTQYF. DNA for the CDR3: TGCGCCAGCAGCCAAGGATTTAAGGGGCATACGCAGTATTTT. V usage is TRBV4-3 and J usage is TRBJ2-3; maybe TRBD1 (5 bases). The V and J ends lost 1 base and 7 bases respectively, with 12 bases between them. The CDR3 spans 14 residues. CDR1 and CDR2 (germline): LGHNA, YSLEER.